This T cell receptor beta chain emerged from a study of blood T cell repertoires in COVID-19. The table came from immunoSEQ multiplex PCR; TCRdb's copy has only in-frame clones and leaves some out. The repertoire holds about 59,000 clones, with roughly 80% as singletons. This CDR3 is built from 12 residues. The V end lost 6 bases, the J end lost 10 bases, and 15 bases lay between the germline ends. This chain connects TRBV12-3 or TRBV12-4 to TRBJ2-5, with D perhaps matching TRBD2 (6 bases). The specimen sequenced was peripheral blood. This clonotype originated in a man older than 75 with acute or convalescent COVID-19. For the CDR3, the DNA is TGTGCCAGCAGCCCGGACTATGGCTTCCAGTACTTC. It translates to CASSPDYGFQYF.